The T cell receptor (beta chain) described here comes from a study of blood T cell repertoires in COVID-19. Study at large: COVID-19 samples, acute and convalescent, were from the United States, Italy and Spain. Sample material is recorded as cDNA or gDNA derived from T cells, B-cell-depleted T cells, or PBMCs.

This table comes from immunoSEQ multiplex PCR, and its TCRdb copy is limited to in-frame clones, with some not included. The sample yields about 190,000 clones, 80% to 85% seen once. The CDR3 contains 14 residues. The germline V and J ends were trimmed by 6 bases and 4 bases, with 15 bases remaining between them. Germline loops: CDR1 SGHTA, CDR2 FQGNSA. Cohorts were determined from participant-reported clinical history. Up to 2 weeks before entering the study, exposed participants had met a COVID-19 case. The V gene is TRBV7-2, the J gene TRBJ1-2; possible D gene TRBD1, 6 bases. This clonotype was sampled from a woman aged 30 to 39 who had been exposed to COVID-19. The sample comprised PBMCs or T cells enriched from blood (not recorded which). CDR3 sequence (DNA): TGTGCCAGCAGTAAGAGGCAGGGGACCTATGGCTACACCTTC. Residues: CASSKRQGTYGYTF.